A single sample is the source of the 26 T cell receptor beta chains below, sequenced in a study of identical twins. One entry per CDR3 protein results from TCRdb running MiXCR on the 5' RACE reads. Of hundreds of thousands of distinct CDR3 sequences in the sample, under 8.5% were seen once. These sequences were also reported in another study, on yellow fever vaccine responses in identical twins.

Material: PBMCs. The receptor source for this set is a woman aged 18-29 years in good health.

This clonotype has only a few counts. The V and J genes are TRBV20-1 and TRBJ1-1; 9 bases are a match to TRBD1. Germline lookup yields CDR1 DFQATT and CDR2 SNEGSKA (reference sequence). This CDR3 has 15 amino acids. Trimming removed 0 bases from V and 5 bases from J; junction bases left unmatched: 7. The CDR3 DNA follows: TGCAGTGCTAGAGATCTGAACAGGGGGCGGACTGAAGCTTTCTTT. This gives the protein CSARDLNRGRTEAFF.

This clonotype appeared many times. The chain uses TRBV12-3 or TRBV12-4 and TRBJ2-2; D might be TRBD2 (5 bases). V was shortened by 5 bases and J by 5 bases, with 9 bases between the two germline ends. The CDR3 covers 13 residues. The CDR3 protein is CASSLRRTGELFF. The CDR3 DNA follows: TGTGCCAGCAGTCTCAGGAGGACCGGGGAGCTGTTTTTT.

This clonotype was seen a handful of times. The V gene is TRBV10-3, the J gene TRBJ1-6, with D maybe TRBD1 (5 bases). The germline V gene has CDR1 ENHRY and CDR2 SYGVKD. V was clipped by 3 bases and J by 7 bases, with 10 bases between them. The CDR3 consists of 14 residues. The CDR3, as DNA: TGTGCCATCAGTGATAAGGGGTCAAATTCACCCCTCCACTTT. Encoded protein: CAISDKGSNSPLHF.

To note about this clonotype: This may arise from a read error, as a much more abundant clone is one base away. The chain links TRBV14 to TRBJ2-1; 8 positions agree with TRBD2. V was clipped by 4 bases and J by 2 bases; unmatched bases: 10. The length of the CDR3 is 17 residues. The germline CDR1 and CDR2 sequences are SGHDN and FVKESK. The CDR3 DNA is TGTGCCAGCAGCCGGACTAGCAGGATATACACCTACAATGAGCAGTTCTTC. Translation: CASSRTSRIYTYNEQFF.

CDR3 sequence: CAIKNDYNQYNEQFF. In nucleotides, the CDR3 is TGTGCCATCAAGAATGACTATAATCAATACAATGAGCAGTTCTTC. The chain employs TRBV28 and TRBJ2-1, with a tentative D call TRBD2 (5 bases). V was shortened by 10 bases and J by 4 bases, with 20 bases between the two germline ends. The CDR3 is 15 residues long. CDR1 and CDR2 (germline): MDHEN, SYDVKM.

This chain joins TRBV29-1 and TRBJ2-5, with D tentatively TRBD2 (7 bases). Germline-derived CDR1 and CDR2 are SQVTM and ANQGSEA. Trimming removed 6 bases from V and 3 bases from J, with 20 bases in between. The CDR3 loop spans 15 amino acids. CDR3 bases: TGCAGCGTGCAAGGGGGGGTTGGGGAAAAAGAGACCCAGTACTTC. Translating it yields CSVQGGVGEKETQYF. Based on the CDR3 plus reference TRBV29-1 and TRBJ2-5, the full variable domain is SAVISQKPSRDICQRGTSLTIQCQVDSQVTMMFWYRQQPGQSLTLIATANQGSEATYESGFVIDKFPISRPNLTFSTLTVSNMSPEDSSIYLCSVQGGVGEKETQYFGPGTRLLVL.

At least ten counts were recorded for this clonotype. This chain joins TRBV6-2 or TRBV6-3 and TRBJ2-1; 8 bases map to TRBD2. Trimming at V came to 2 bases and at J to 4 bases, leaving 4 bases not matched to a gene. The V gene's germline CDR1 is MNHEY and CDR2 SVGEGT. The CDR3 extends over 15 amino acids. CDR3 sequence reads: CASSYVASGYNEQFF. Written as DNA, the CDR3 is TGTGCCAGCAGTTACGTCGCTAGCGGGTACAATGAGCAGTTCTTC.

This CDR3 is CATTQKVAGYNEQFF. The CDR3, as DNA: TGTGCCACCACTCAGAAGGTAGCGGGTTACAATGAGCAGTTCTTC. This rearrangement joins TRBV2 to TRBJ2-1; the match to TRBD2 covers 7 bases. Germline-derived CDR1 and CDR2 are SNHLY and FYNNEI. CDR3 length equals 15 residues. The ends lost 10 bases at V and 4 bases at J; junction bases unmatched: 13. The full variable domain, completed using reference TRBV2 and TRBJ2-1, is EPEVTQTPSHQVTQMGQEVILRCVPISNHLYFYWYRQILGQKVEFLVSFYNNEISEKSEIFDDQFSVERPDGSNFTLKIRSTKLEDSAMYFCATTQKVAGYNEQFFGPGTRLTVL.

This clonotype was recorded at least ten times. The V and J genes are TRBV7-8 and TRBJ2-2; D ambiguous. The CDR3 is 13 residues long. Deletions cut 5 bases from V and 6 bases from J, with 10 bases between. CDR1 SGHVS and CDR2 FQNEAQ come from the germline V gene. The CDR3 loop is CASSPTTSGELFF. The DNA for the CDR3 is TGTGCCAGCAGCCCGACAACATCCGGGGAGCTGTTTTTT.

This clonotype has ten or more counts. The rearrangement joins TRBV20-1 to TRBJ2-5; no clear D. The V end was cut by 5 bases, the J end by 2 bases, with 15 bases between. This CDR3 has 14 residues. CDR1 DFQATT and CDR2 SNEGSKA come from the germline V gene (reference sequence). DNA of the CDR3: TGCAGTGCTCGAGTGCCTCTAACACAAGAGACCCAGTACTTC. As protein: CSARVPLTQETQYF.

The CDR3 nucleotides are TGTGCCAGCAGTTTAGGATATTGGGGGGCACAAGAGACCCAGTACTTC. This encodes CASSLGYWGAQETQYF. The chain carries TRBV12-3 or TRBV12-4 and TRBJ2-5; TRBD1 or TRBD2 may be the D gene (6 bases each). The V end lost 1 base, the J end lost 2 bases, and 14 bases lay between the germline ends. The CDR3 spans 16 residues.

CDR3 nucleotides: TGTGCCAGCAGCCAGACGGCCCTTGAAGCTTTCTTT. Translated: CASSQTALEAFF. The rearrangement joins TRBV3-1 to TRBJ1-1; no clear D. The V gene's germline CDR1 is LGHDT and CDR2 YNNKEL (reference sequence). The ends were cut back, 3 bases at V and 7 bases at J, with 9 bases in the middle. The CDR3 loop spans 12 amino acids.

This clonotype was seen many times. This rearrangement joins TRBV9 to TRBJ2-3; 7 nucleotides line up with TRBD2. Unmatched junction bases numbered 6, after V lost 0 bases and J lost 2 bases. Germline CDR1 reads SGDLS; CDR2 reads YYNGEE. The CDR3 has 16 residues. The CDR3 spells CASSVDGGSNTDTQYF. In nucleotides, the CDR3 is TGTGCCAGCAGCGTAGACGGCGGGAGCAACACAGATACGCAGTATTTT.

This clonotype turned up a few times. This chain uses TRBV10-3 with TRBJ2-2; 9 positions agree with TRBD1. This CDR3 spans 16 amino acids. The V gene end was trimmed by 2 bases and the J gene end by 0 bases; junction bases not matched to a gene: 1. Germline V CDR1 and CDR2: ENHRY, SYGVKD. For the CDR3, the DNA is TGTGCCATCAGTGAGAGGACAGGGGCGAACACCGGGGAGCTGTTTTTT. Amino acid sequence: CAISERTGANTGELFF.

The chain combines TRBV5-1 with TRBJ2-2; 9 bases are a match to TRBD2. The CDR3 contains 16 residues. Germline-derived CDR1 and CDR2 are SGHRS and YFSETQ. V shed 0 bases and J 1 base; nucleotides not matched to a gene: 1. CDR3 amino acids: CASSLETSGNTGELFF. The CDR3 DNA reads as TGCGCCAGCAGCTTGGAGACTAGCGGGAACACCGGGGAGCTGTTTTTT.

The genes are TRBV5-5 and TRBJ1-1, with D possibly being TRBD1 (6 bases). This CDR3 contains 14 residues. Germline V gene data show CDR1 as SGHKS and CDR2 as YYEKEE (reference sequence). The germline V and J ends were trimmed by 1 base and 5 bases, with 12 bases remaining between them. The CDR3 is CASSLQGQGTEAFF. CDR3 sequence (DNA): TGTGCCAGCAGCTTGCAGGGGCAAGGAACTGAAGCTTTCTTT.

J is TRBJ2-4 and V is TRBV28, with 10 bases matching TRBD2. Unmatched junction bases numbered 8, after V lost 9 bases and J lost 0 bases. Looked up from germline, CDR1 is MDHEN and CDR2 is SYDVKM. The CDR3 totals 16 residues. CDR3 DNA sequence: TGTGCCAGTAGGACTAGCGGAAAACTAGCCAAAAACATTCAGTACTTC. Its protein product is CASRTSGKLAKNIQYF.

CDR3 in DNA: TGTGCCATCAGTGAGTCGAGCCCAGGGTTGGGTTCAGATACGCAGTATTTT. This gives the protein CAISESSPGLGSDTQYF. The chain has TRBV10-3 and TRBJ2-3, with D tentatively TRBD1 (5 bases). The germline V and J ends were trimmed by 0 bases and 4 bases, with 17 bases remaining between them. The germline V gene encodes CDR1 ENHRY and CDR2 SYGVKD. There are 17 residues in the CDR3.

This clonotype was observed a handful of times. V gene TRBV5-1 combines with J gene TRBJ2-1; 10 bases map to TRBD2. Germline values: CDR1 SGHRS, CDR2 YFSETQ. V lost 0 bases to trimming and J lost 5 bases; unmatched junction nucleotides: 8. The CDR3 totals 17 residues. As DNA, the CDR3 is TGCGCCAGCAGCTTGGAGAATCTAGCGGGAGTTCACAATGAGCAGTTCTTC. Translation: CASSLENLAGVHNEQFF.

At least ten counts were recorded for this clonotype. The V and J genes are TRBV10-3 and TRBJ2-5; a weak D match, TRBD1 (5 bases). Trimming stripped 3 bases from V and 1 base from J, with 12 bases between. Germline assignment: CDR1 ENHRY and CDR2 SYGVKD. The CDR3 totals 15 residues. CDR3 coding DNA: TGTGCCATCAGTGACCCGACCAGGGCCCAAGAGACCCAGTACTTC. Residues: CAISDPTRAQETQYF.

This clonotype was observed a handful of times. CDR3 DNA sequence: TGTGCCAGCAGTAGTCCCGGGTCCCTGAACACTGAAGCTTTCTTT. This gives the protein CASSSPGSLNTEAFF. V is TRBV6-1 and J is TRBJ1-1, with D unclear. The CDR3 contains 15 residues. Trimming took 5 bases from V and 0 from J, leaving 13 bases between them. The germline CDR1 and CDR2 sequences are MNHNS and SASEGT.

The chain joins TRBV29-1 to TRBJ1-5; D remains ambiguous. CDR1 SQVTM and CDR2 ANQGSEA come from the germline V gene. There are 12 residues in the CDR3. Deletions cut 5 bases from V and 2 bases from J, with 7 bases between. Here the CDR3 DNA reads TGCAGCGTTCTTTGGGGCAATCAGCCCCAGCATTTT. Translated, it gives CSVLWGNQPQHF.

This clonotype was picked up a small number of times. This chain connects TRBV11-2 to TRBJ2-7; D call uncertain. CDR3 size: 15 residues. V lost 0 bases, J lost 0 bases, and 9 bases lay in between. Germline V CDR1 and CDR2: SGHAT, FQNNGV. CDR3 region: CASSLEYGFSYEQYF. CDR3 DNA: TGTGCCAGCAGCTTAGAGTACGGATTCTCCTACGAGCAGTACTTC.

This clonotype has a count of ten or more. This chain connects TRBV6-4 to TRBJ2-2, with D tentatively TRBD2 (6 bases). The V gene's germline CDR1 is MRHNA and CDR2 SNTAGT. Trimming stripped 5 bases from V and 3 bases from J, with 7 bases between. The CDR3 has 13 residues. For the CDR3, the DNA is TGTGCCAGCAGTCCGGGGGACACCGGGGAGCTGTTTTTT. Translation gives CASSPGDTGELFF.

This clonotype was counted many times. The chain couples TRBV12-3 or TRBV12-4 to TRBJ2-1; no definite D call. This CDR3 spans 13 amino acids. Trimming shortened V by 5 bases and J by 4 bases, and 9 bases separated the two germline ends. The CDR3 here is CASSVTLYNEQFF. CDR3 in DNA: TGTGCCAGCAGTGTTACCCTATACAATGAGCAGTTCTTC.

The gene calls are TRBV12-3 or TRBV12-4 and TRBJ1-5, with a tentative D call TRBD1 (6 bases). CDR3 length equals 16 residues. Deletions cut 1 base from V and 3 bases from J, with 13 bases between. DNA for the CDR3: TGTGCCAGCAGTTTAGGCGGACAGATTACCAATCAGCCCCAGCATTTT. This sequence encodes CASSLGGQITNQPQHF.